These 28 T cell receptor beta chains were sequenced from one sample in a study of T cells expressing NK-cell markers. Each CDR3 protein gets one entry in TCRdb, which reprocessed the 5' RACE reads and gives no DNA. The ten top clones account for approximately 12%, within a sample of just under 150,000 distinct CDR3 sequences. Specimen: blood T cells: a sorted CD56 or NKG2C T cell subset, CD4+ or CD8+ T cells, or bulk PBMC T cells (not recorded which). The receptors stem from a man younger than 30 in good health.

The genes are TRBV20-1 and TRBJ1-6; TCRdb's D call, TRBD1, is unchecked because there is no DNA. Germline V gene lookup returns CDR1 DFQATT and CDR2 SNEGSKA (reference sequence). The CDR3 extends over 16 amino acids. CDR3 sequence reads: CSARDPSTGSWSPLHF.

This chain uses TRBV20-1 with TRBJ2-7; the TCRdb D gene call, TRBD1, has no DNA to confirm it. This CDR3 contains 15 residues. The germline CDR1 and CDR2 sequences are DFQATT and SNEGSKA (reference sequence). CDR3 protein: CSAPHQGRGSYEQYF.

V and J are TRBV7-9 and TRBJ1-1; TCRdb's D call of TRBD1 is untestable without DNA. The germline V gene has CDR1 SEHNR and CDR2 FQNEAQ (reference sequence). The CDR3 covers 15 residues. The CDR3 reads CASSAGTDQLEEAFF.

The gene calls are TRBV12-3 or TRBV12-4 and TRBJ2-7; TCRdb gives TRBD2 as the D gene, but with no DNA this cannot be confirmed. The CDR3 is made up of 16 amino acids. CDR3 protein: CASSFGGGSYSYEQYF.

The V and J genes are TRBV5-1 and TRBJ1-1. This CDR3 spans 14 amino acids. The germline gives CDR1 SGHRS, CDR2 YFSETQ. The CDR3 loop reads CASSRQEGNTEAFF.

This rearrangement joins TRBV4-2 to TRBJ2-2. Germline values: CDR1 LGHNA, CDR2 YNFKEQ. The length of the CDR3 is 17 residues. The CDR3 region is CASSQAAIEKNTGELFF.

V and J are TRBV24-1 and TRBJ2-2; TCRdb names TRBD1, which stays unverified in the absence of DNA. The CDR3 runs to 16 residues. Germline-derived CDR1 and CDR2 are KGHDR and SFDVKD. This chain's CDR3 is CATSDPDRGNTGELFF.

The rearrangement links TRBV28 to TRBJ2-5; TCRdb lists TRBD2, though no DNA is available to test this call. This CDR3 spans 15 amino acids. In germline, CDR1 is MDHEN, CDR2 SYDVKM. This chain's CDR3 is CASSQTSGLQETQYF. The whole variable domain, filled in from reference TRBV28 and TRBJ2-5, reads DVKVTQSSRYLVKRTGEKVFLECVQDMDHENMFWYRQDPGLGLRLIYFSYDVKMKEKGDIPEGYSVSREKKERFSLILESASTNQTSMYLCASSQTSGLQETQYFGPGTRLLVL.

The chain is built from TRBV18 and TRBJ1-1; TCRdb returns TRBD1, unconfirmable since there is no DNA. This CDR3 has 13 amino acids. Germline V gene lookup returns CDR1 KGHSH and CDR2 LQKENI. The CDR3 loop reads CASSPGQGAMAFF.

J is TRBJ1-2 and V is TRBV27. This CDR3 contains 13 residues. CDR1 and CDR2 from the germline V gene are MNHEY and SMNVEV (reference sequence). The CDR3 here is CASSLRANYGYTF.

The V and J genes are TRBV7-2 and TRBJ2-1; the D call of TRBD1 rests on TCRdb alone, since no DNA is present to check it. The CDR3 totals 15 residues. The germline V gene has CDR1 SGHTA and CDR2 FQGNSA. CDR3 region: CASTPLAGDYNEQFF.

This chain links TRBV2 with TRBJ2-2; TCRdb indicates TRBD2, and absent DNA this call remains unverified. The length of the CDR3 is 15 residues. Per germline, CDR1 SNHLY and CDR2 FYNNEI. CDR3 loop: CASSRTRSNTGELFF.

The chain couples TRBV18 to TRBJ2-5. Germline CDR1 is KGHSH and CDR2 is LQKENI. This CDR3 comprises 16 residues. CDR3 loop: CASSPMDLEYQETQYF.

The rearrangement joins TRBV5-1 to TRBJ2-1; TCRdb selects TRBD2, and the lack of DNA leaves this call unchecked. The CDR3 totals 16 residues. CDR1 is SGHRS and CDR2 is YFSETQ in the germline V gene. The chain's CDR3 is CASRTTSGSSSNEQFF.

The CDR3 region is CASSQGTWGNQPQHF. This chain connects TRBV4-1 to TRBJ1-5. This CDR3 comprises 15 residues. Germline values: CDR1 MGHRA, CDR2 YSYEKL.

The chain uses TRBV30 and TRBJ2-1. This CDR3 comprises 12 residues. From germline, CDR1 is GTSNPN and CDR2 SVGIG (reference sequence). The CDR3 region is CAWSGAYNEQFF.

The chain recombines TRBV4-3 with TRBJ2-1; TCRdb picks TRBD2, but there is no DNA to check that call. This CDR3 region has 15 residues. CDR1 LGHNA and CDR2 YSLEER come from the germline V gene. The CDR3 sequence: CASSPALAGYNEQFF.

The chain is built from TRBV7-9 and TRBJ1-5; without DNA, the TCRdb call of TRBD1 cannot be checked. The germline CDR1 and CDR2 sequences are SEHNR and FQNEAQ (reference sequence). The CDR3 contains 16 residues. Here the CDR3 reads CASSLPRDRDNQPQHF.

The J gene is TRBJ2-3, the V gene TRBV9; TCRdb picks TRBD1, but there is no DNA to check that call. CDR3 length: 19 amino acids. Germline V gives CDR1 SGDLS, CDR2 YYNGEE. CDR3 protein: CASSAAGTGAPWDTDTQYF. Combining the CDR3 with reference TRBV9 and TRBJ2-3 gives the whole variable domain DSGVTQTPKHLITATGQRVTLRCSPRSGDLSVYWYQQSLDQGLQFLIQYYNGEERAKGNILERFSAQQFPDLHSELNLSSLELGDSALYFCASSAAGTGAPWDTDTQYFGPGTRLTVL.

This chain connects TRBV18 to TRBJ2-3; there is no DNA to check the TCRdb D call of TRBD2. The CDR3 is 14 residues long. CDR1 KGHSH and CDR2 LQKENI come from the germline V gene. This CDR3 is CASSEEGREDTQYF. Full variable domain (rest looked up from reference TRBV18 and TRBJ2-3): NAGVMQNPRHLVRRRGQEARLRCSPMKGHSHVYWYRQLPEEGLKFMVYLQKENIIDESGMPKERFSAEFPKEGPSILRIQQVVRGDSAAYFCASSEEGREDTQYFGPGTRLTVL.

V gene TRBV24-1 combines with J gene TRBJ2-1. CDR1 is KGHDR, CDR2 SFDVKD, per germline. The CDR3 runs to 11 residues. The CDR3 reads CATSDLHEQFF.

The gene calls are TRBV11-1 and TRBJ1-1; TCRdb's D call, TRBD1, is unchecked because there is no DNA. Per the germline V gene, CDR1 is SGHAT and CDR2 is FQDESV (reference sequence). The CDR3 loop spans 19 amino acids. CDR3 amino acids: CASSLAPTGRHGVNTEAFF.

V gene TRBV19 combines with J gene TRBJ1-5; checking the TCRdb D call of TRBD1 is not possible without DNA. This CDR3 is 15 amino acids long. In germline, CDR1 is LNHDA, CDR2 SQIVND (reference sequence). CDR3 amino acids: CASMTAGARDQPQHF.

The chain joins TRBV9 to TRBJ1-1; TCRdb returns TRBD1, unconfirmable since there is no DNA. Germline V gene sequence: CDR1 SGDLS, CDR2 YYNGEE. The CDR3 loop spans 15 amino acids. CDR3 amino acids: CASSVEQGGNTEAFF.

The chain joins TRBV7-6 to TRBJ1-4. Germline V gene lookup returns CDR1 SGHVS and CDR2 FNYEAQ. The CDR3 is made up of 12 amino acids. CDR3: CASSPNGEKLFF.

The chain couples TRBV7-2 to TRBJ2-1; the TCRdb call, TRBD1, lacks DNA for checking. The CDR3 length is 14 residues. Per the germline V gene, CDR1 is SGHTA and CDR2 is FQGNSA. The CDR3 spells CASSQPDSLNEQFF. Full variable domain (missing parts from reference TRBV7-2 and TRBJ2-1): GAGVSQSPSNKVTEKGKDVELRCDPISGHTALYWYRQSLGQGLEFLIYFQGNSAPDKSGLPSDRFSAERTGGSVSTLTIQRTQQEDSAVYLCASSQPDSLNEQFFGPGTRLTVL.

The chain carries TRBV7-8 and TRBJ1-3; the TCRdb call, TRBD1, lacks DNA for checking. The CDR3 contains 15 residues. The germline CDR1 and CDR2 sequences are SGHVS and FQNEAQ. The CDR3 loop is CASSPDEGPGNTIYF.

The rearrangement links TRBV3-1 to TRBJ2-1; without DNA, the TCRdb call of TRBD2 cannot be checked. This CDR3 has 16 amino acids. The germline CDR1 and CDR2 sequences are LGHDT and YNNKEL (reference sequence). The CDR3 reads CASSQGIRQGGDEQFF.